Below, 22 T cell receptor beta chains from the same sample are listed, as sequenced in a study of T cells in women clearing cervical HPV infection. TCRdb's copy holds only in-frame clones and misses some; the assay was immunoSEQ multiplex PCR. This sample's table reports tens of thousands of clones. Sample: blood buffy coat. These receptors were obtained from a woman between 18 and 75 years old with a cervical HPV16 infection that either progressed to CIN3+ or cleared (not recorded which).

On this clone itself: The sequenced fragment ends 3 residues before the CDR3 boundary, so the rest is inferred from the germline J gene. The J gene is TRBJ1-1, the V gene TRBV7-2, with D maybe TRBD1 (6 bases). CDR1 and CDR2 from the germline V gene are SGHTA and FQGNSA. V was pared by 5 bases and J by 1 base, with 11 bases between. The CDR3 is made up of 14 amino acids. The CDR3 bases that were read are TGTGCCAGCAGCCGGGGACAAACGAACACTGAA. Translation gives CASSRGQTNTE. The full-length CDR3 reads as CASSRGQTNTEAFF.

The CDR3 protein is CSAELTGPQETQYF. Partial CDR3 DNA: TGCAGTGCTGAACTTACAGGGCCCCAAGAGACC. The chain links TRBV20-1 to TRBJ2-5; TRBD1 is a possible D gene (6 bases). The read is 3 residues too short to cover the CDR3 end, so that end is filled in from the germline J gene. This CDR3 spans 14 amino acids. Deletions cut 5 bases from V and 1 base from J, with 14 bases between. From germline, CDR1 is DFQATT and CDR2 SNEGSKA (reference sequence).

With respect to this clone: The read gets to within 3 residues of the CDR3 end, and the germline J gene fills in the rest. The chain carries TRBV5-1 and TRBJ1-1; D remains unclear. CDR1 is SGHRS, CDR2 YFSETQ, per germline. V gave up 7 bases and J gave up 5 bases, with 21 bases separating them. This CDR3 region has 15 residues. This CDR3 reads CASRWATRGETEAFF. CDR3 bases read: TGCGCCAGCCGCTGGGCCACTCGGGGTGAAACTGAA.

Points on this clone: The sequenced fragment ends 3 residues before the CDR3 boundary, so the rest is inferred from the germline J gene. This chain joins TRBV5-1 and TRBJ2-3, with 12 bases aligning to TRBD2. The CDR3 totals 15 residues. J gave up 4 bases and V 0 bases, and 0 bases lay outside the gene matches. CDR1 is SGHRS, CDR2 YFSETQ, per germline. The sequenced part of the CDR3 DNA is TGCGCCAGCAGCTTGGGACTAGCGGGAGCAGATACG. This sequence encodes CASSLGLAGADT. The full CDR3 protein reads CASSLGLAGADTQYF.

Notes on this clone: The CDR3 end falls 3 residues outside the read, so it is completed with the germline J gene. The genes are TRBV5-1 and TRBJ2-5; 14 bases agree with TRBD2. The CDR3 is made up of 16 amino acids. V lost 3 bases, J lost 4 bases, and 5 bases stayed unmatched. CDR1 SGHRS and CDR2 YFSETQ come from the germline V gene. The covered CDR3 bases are TGCGCCAGCAGCTCGGGACTAGCGGGAGTGGGAGAGACC. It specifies CASSSGLAGVGET. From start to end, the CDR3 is CASSSGLAGVGETQYF.

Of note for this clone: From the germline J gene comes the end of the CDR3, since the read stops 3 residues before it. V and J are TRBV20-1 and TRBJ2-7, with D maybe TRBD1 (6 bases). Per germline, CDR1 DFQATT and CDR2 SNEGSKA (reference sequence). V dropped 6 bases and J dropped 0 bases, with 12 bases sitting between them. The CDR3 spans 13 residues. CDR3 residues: CSAGATPSYEQYF. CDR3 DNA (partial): TGCAGTGCGGGGGCCACACCCTCCTACGAG.

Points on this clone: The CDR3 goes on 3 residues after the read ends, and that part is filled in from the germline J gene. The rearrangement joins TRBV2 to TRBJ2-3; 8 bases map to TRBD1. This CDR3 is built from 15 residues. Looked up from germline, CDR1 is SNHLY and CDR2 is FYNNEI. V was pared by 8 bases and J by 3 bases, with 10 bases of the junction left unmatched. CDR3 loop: CASPPRTGPTDTQYF. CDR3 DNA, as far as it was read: TGTGCCAGCCCTCCCCGGACAGGGCCAACAGATACG.

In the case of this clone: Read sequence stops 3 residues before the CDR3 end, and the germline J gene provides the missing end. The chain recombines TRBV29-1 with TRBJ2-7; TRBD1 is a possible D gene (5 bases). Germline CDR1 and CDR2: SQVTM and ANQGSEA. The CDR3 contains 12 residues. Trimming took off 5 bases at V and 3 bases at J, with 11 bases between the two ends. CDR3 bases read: TGCAGCGTTCTAGACCAGGGCTACGAG. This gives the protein CSVLDQGYE. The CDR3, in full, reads CSVLDQGYEQYF.

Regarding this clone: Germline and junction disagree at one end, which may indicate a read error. The DNA read from the CDR3 is TGTGCTAGCAGCTTAGCCCCGGACTTCAATGAG. This translates into CASSLAPDFNE. The complete CDR3 protein is CASSLAPDFNEQFF. The V call is TRBV7-7, the J call TRBJ2-1, with D possibly matching TRBD2 (5 bases). The CDR3 end is not reached by the read, which stops 3 residues before it; the germline J gene fills it in. The CDR3 runs to 14 residues. From germline, CDR1 is SSHAT and CDR2 FNYEAQ (reference sequence).

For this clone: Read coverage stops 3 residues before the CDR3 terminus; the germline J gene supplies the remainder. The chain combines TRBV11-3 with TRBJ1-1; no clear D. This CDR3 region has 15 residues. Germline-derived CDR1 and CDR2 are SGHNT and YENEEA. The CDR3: CASSLDNFEFQRAFF. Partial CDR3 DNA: TGTGCCAGCAGCTTAGATAATTTTGAGTTTCAGCGA.

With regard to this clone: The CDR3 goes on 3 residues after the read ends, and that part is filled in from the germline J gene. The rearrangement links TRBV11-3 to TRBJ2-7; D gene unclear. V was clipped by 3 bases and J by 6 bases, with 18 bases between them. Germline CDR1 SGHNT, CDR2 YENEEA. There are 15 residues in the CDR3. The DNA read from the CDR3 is TGTGCCAGCAGCTTGTCGGCGGCCAATTTCGGCGAG. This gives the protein CASSLSAANFGE. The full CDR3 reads CASSLSAANFGEQYF.

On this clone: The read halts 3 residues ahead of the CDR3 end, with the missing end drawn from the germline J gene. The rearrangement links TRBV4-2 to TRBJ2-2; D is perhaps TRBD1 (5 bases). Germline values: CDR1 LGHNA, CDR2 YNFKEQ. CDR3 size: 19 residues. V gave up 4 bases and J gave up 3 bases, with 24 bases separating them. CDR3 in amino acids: CASSLTNSGLLRDTGELFF. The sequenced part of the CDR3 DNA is TGTGCCAGCAGCCTGACAAATTCGGGTCTCCTCAGGGACACCGGGGAG.

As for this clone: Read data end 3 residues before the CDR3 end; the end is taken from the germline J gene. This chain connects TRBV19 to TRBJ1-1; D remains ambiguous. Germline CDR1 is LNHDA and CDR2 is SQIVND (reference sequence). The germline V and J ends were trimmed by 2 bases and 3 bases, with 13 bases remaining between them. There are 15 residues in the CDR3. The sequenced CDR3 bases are TGTGCCAGTAGTATAAATCCGTCTCGGGACACTGAA. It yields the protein CASSINPSRDTE. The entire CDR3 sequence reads CASSINPSRDTEAFF.

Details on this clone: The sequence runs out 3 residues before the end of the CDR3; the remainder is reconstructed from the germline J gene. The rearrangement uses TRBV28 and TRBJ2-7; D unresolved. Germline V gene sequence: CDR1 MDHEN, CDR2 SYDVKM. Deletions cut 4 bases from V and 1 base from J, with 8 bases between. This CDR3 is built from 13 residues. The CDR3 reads CASSWYRSYEQYF. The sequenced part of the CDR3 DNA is TGTGCCAGCAGTTGGTACAGATCCTACGAG.

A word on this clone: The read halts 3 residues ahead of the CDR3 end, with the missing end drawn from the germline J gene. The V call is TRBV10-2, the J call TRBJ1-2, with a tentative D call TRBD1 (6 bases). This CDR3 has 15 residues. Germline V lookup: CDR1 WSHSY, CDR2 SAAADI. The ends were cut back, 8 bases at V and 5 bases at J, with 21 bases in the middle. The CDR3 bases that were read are TGCGCCAGCCGGGACACTCCAGGGTTGAGGTATGGC. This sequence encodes CASRDTPGLRYG. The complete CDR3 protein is CASRDTPGLRYGYTF.

CDR3 sequence reads: CASSLASRVSYDYTF. CDR3 bases read: TGTGCCAGCAGCTTAGCCTCCAGGGTCTCCTACGAC. The V call is TRBV7-9, the J call TRBJ1-2; tentatively, D is TRBD1 (5 bases). Read data end 3 residues before the CDR3 end; the end is taken from the germline J gene. Per germline, CDR1 SEHNR and CDR2 FQNEAQ (reference sequence). The CDR3 extends over 15 amino acids.

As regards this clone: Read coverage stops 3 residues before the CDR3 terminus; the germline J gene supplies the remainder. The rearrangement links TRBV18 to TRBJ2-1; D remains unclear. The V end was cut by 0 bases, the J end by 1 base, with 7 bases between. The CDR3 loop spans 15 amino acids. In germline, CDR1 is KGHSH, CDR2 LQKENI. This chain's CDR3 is CASSPPSRSYNEQFF. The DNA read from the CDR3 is TGTGCCAGCTCACCACCGTCGCGGTCCTACAATGAG.

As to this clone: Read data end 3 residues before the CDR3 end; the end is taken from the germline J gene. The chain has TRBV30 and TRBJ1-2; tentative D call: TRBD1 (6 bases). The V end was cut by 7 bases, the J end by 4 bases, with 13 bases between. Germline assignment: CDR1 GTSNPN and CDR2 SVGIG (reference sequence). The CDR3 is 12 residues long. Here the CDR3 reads CAYREGPYGYTF. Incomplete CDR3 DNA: TGTGCCTACAGGGAGGGGCCCTATGGC.

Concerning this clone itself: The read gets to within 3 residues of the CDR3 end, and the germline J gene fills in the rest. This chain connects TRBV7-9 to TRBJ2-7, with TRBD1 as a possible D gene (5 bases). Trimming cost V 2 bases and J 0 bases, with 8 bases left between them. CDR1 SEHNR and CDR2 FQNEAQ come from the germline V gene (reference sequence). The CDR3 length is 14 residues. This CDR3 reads CASSLQGYSYEQYF. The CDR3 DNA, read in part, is TGTGCCAGCAGCTTACAGGGATACTCCTACGAG.

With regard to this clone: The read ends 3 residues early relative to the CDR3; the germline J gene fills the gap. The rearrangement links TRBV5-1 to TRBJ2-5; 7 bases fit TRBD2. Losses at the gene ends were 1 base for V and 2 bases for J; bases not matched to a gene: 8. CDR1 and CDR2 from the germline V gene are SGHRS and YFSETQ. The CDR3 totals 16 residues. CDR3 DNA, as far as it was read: TGCGCCAGCAGCTTGAGCGCGGGAGATGGACAAGAGACC. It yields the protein CASSLSAGDGQET. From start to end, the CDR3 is CASSLSAGDGQETQYF.

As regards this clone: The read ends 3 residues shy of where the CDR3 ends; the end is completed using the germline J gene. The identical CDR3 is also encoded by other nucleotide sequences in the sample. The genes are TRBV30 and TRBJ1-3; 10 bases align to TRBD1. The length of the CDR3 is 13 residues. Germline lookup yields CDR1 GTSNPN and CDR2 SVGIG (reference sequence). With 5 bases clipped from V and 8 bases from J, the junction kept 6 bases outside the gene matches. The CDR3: CAWGRDRGDTIYF. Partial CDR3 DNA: TGTGCCTGGGGACGGGACAGGGGTGACACC.

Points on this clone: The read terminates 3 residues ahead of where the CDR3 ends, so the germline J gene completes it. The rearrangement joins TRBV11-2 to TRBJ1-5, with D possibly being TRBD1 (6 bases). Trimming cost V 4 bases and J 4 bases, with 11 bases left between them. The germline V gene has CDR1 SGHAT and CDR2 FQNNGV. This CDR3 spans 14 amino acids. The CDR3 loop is CASSSGTLNQPQHF. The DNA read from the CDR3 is TGTGCCAGCAGCTCCGGGACACTAAATCAGCCC.